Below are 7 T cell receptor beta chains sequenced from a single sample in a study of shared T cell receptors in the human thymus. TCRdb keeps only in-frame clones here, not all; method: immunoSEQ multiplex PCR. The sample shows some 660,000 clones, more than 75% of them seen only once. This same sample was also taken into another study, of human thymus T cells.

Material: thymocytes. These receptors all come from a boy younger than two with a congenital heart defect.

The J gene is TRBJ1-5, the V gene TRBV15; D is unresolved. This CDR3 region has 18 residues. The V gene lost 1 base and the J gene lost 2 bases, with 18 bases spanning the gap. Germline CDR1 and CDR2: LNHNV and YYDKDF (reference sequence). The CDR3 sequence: CATSRGSEGQEGNQPQHF. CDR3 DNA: TGTGCCACCAGCAGAGGTTCCGAGGGTCAGGAGGGCAATCAGCCCCAGCATTTT.

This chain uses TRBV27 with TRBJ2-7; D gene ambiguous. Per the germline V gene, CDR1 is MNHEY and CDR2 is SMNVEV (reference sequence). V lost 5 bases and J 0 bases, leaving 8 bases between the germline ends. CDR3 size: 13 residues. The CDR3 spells CASSPPSSYEQYF. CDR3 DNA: TGTGCCAGCAGTCCCCCGTCCTCCTACGAGCAGTACTTC.

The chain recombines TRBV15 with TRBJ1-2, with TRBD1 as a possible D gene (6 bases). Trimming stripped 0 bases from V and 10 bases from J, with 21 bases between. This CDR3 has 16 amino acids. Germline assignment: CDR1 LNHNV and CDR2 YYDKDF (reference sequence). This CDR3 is CATSRDPGGLRFVYTF. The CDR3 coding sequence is TGTGCCACCAGCAGAGATCCCGGGGGGCTAAGATTTGTCTACACCTTC.

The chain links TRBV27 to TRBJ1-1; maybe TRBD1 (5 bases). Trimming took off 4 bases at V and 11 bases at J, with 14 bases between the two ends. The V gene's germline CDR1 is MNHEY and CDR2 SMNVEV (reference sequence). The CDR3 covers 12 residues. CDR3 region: CASSSYGGDAFF. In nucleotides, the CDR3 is TGTGCCAGCAGTTCCTATGGGGGGGACGCTTTCTTT.

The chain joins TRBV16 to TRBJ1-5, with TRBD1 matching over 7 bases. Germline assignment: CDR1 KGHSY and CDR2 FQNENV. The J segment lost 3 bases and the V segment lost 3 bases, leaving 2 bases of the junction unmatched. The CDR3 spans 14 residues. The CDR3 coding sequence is TGTGCCAGCAGCCAGACAGGGAACAATCAGCCCCAGCATTTT. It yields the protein CASSQTGNNQPQHF.

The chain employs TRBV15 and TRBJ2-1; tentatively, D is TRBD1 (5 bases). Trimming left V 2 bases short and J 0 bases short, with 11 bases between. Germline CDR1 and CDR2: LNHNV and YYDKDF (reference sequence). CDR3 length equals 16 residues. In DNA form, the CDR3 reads TGTGCCACCAGCAGACCGGACATTTCCTCCTACAATGAGCAGTTCTTC. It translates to CATSRPDISSYNEQFF.

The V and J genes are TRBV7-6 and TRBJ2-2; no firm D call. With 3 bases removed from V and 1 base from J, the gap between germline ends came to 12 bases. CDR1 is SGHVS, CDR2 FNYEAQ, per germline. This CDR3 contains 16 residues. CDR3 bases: TGTGCCAGCAGCTTCCGGCTAGGTGGGAACACCGGGGAGCTGTTTTTT. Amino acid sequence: CASSFRLGGNTGELFF.